The 22 T cell receptor beta chains below were found in one sample sequenced in a study of blood T cell repertoires in COVID-19 (dated by TCRdb to 2018 to 2021). The library was built by means of the immunoSEQ multiplex PCR assay. The immuneACCESS repertoire file appears here via TCRdb, limited to in-frame rearrangements. These files lack a portion of the clones; in checked studies, under half of the deficit traces to unresolved V genes, and the cause of the others is not known. In all, the sample holds about 42,000 clones, and approximately 84% of those were seen once. In total, the top ten clones hold over 10% of the sample. Sample: peripheral blood. Receptors originate from a woman aged 70-85 years in a cohort sampled during active COVID-19.

The chain uses TRBV27 and TRBJ2-1; D ambiguous. Trimming left V 5 bases short and J 2 bases short, with 16 bases between. Looked up from germline, CDR1 is MNHEY and CDR2 is SMNVEV (reference sequence). The CDR3 runs 16 residues. CDR3 DNA sequence: TGTGCCAGCAGTCCGACTCCCTCGGTCCCCTACAATGAGCAGTTCTTC. Its translation is CASSPTPSVPYNEQFF.

The V gene is TRBV30, the J gene TRBJ2-2; D uncertain. Trimming left V 2 bases short and J 6 bases short, with 13 bases between. The CDR3 has 14 residues. The V gene's germline CDR1 is GTSNPN and CDR2 SVGIG (reference sequence). CDR3 loop: CAWSISLGSGELFF. The CDR3 DNA reads TGTGCCTGGAGTATCTCGCTCGGGTCCGGGGAGCTGTTTTTT.

The chain has TRBV28 and TRBJ2-7, with a weak D call TRBD1 (5 bases). The CDR3 covers 13 residues. CDR1 is MDHEN and CDR2 is SYDVKM in the germline V gene. Deletions cut 7 bases from V and 4 bases from J, with 14 bases between. The CDR3 DNA reads as TGTGCCAGCATGGGGCAGCCATTGTACGAGCAGTACTTC. It translates to CASMGQPLYEQYF.

The chain recombines TRBV2 with TRBJ1-4; maybe TRBD1 (6 bases). Trimming took off 8 bases at V and 3 bases at J, with 13 bases between the two ends. The V gene's germline CDR1 is SNHLY and CDR2 FYNNEI. The CDR3 totals 14 residues. The chain's CDR3 is CASQTEGANEKLFF. The CDR3 DNA is TGTGCCAGCCAGACAGAGGGGGCTAATGAAAAACTGTTTTTT. The variable domain in full, completed from reference TRBV2 and TRBJ1-4, reads EPEVTQTPSHQVTQMGQEVILRCVPISNHLYFYWYRQILGQKVEFLVSFYNNEISEKSEIFDDQFSVERPDGSNFTLKIRSTKLEDSAMYFCASQTEGANEKLFFGSGTQLSVL.

The chain recombines TRBV5-1 with TRBJ2-1, with D perhaps TRBD1 (5 bases). Germline values: CDR1 SGHRS, CDR2 YFSETQ. V shed 0 bases and J shed 6 bases, with 13 bases lying between them. CDR3 length: 15 residues. CDR3 residues: CASSLGVGVSNEQFF. CDR3 sequence (DNA): TGCGCCAGCAGCTTGGGGGTAGGGGTGTCCAATGAGCAGTTCTTC.

The chain joins TRBV11-1 to TRBJ2-4; the match to TRBD2 covers 8 bases. Germline assignment: CDR1 SGHAT and CDR2 FQDESV (reference sequence). The CDR3 totals 15 residues. V lost 0 bases, J lost 8 bases, and 6 bases stayed unmatched. The CDR3 coding sequence is TGTGCCAGCAGCTTAGCGCGGGGGGAGAGGGACATTCAGTACTTC. This sequence encodes CASSLARGERDIQYF.

The chain links TRBV3-1 (or the pseudogene TRBV3-2) to TRBJ2-7; tentative D call: TRBD2 (5 bases). Trimming pared 0 bases from V and 0 bases from J, leaving 12 bases between. This CDR3 is built from 16 residues. Looked up from germline, CDR1 is LGHDT and CDR2 is YNNKEL (reference sequence). Here the CDR3 DNA reads TGTGCCAGCAGCCAAGAAGGCGGGCCTAGCTCCTACGAGCAGTACTTC. Residues: CASSQEGGPSSYEQYF.

V usage is TRBV6-2 or TRBV6-3 and J usage is TRBJ2-7, with unresolved D. V lost 0 bases and J lost 4, with 10 bases in between. Germline V gene sequence: CDR1 MNHEY, CDR2 SVGEGT. CDR3 length: 14 amino acids. Here the CDR3 DNA reads TGTGCCAGCAGTTACTCCATTGGGCCTTACGAGCAGTACTTC. It translates to CASSYSIGPYEQYF.

The V and J genes are TRBV6-5 and TRBJ2-5, with TRBD2 identical over 8 bases. Trimming took 4 bases from V and 5 from J; bases not matched to a gene: 3. Germline CDR1 and CDR2: MNHEY and SVGAGI. The CDR3 spans 13 residues. This chain's CDR3 is CASSFSGGETQYF. The CDR3 bases are TGTGCCAGCAGTTTTTCGGGAGGGGAGACCCAGTACTTC.

The gene calls are TRBV6-1 and TRBJ1-3, with D maybe TRBD1 (5 bases). With 0 bases removed from V and 2 bases from J, the gap between germline ends came to 11 bases. Germline V gene data show CDR1 as MNHNS and CDR2 as SASEGT. This CDR3 contains 16 residues. CDR3 bases: TGTGCCAGCAGTGAAGCAGGAACCAGGGCTGGAAACACCATATATTTT. The encoded protein is CASSEAGTRAGNTIYF.

This chain uses TRBV27 with TRBJ2-3; 7 positions agree with TRBD2. Germline loops: CDR1 MNHEY, CDR2 SMNVEV (reference sequence). V dropped 5 bases and J dropped 7; count of bases not matched to a gene: 9. The CDR3 is 14 residues long. For the CDR3, the DNA is TGTGCCAGCAGTCTAAGCCTCGGGACTAATACGCAGTATTTT. Translating it yields CASSLSLGTNTQYF.

The gene calls are TRBV27 and TRBJ2-7; maybe TRBD2 (5 bases). The ends were cut back, 3 bases at V and 3 bases at J, with 15 bases in the middle. CDR3 size: 15 residues. CDR1 is MNHEY, CDR2 SMNVEV, per germline (reference sequence). The CDR3 DNA sequence: TGTGCCAGCAGTTTCGTGACGGGAATGGGCTACGAGCAGTACTTC. Translation gives CASSFVTGMGYEQYF.

The chain recombines TRBV7-9 with TRBJ2-7, with D possibly matching TRBD2 (6 bases). V was trimmed by 5 bases and J by 4 bases, leaving 18 bases between them. The germline V gene has CDR1 SEHNR and CDR2 FQNEAQ (reference sequence). This CDR3 is 15 amino acids long. CDR3 sequence reads: CASSPLFGGEYEQYF. The CDR3 DNA reads as TGTGCCAGCAGCCCGCTTTTCGGCGGGGAGTACGAGCAGTACTTC.

The rearrangement uses TRBV7-3 and TRBJ2-3; 9 bases are a match to TRBD2. CDR1 SGHTA and CDR2 FQGTGA come from the germline V gene. V shed 5 bases and J 6 bases; nucleotides not matched to a gene: 9. The CDR3 runs to 15 residues. This chain's CDR3 is CASSRGTSPVDTQYF. The DNA for the CDR3 is TGTGCCAGCAGCCGGGGGACTAGCCCCGTGGATACGCAGTATTTT.

The chain carries TRBV7-9 and TRBJ2-3, with 7 bases fitting TRBD1. Per the germline V gene, CDR1 is SEHNR and CDR2 is FQNEAQ (reference sequence). V lost 3 bases and J lost 2; bases outside the gene matches: 2. The length of the CDR3 is 14 residues. CDR3 sequence reads: CASSLGQFTDTQYF. CDR3 nucleotide sequence: TGTGCCAGCAGCTTGGGACAGTTCACAGATACGCAGTATTTT.

This chain joins TRBV24-1 and TRBJ1-4, with 8 bases identical to TRBD1. This CDR3 comprises 16 residues. With V trimmed by 2 bases and J by 8 bases, 9 bases remained unmatched. Germline CDR1 KGHDR, CDR2 SFDVKD. Here the CDR3 reads CATSDSTGTGGEKLFF. The CDR3 nucleotides are TGTGCCACCAGTGATTCGACCGGGACAGGAGGGGAAAAACTGTTTTTT.

The chain links TRBV27 to TRBJ2-7; the match to TRBD2 covers 12 bases. CDR1 is MNHEY, CDR2 SMNVEV, per germline (reference sequence). Trimming cost V 6 bases and J 5 bases; bases outside gene matches: 17. The CDR3 is made up of 18 amino acids. The CDR3 reads CASRTLTSGRSQGDEQYF. The DNA of the CDR3 is TGTGCCAGCAGGACACTGACTAGCGGGAGATCCCAGGGCGACGAGCAGTACTTC.

As regards this clone: The junction differs from germline at one of its ends, possibly a read error. V gene TRBV4-1 combines with J gene TRBJ1-1; 10 bases align to TRBD1. Per germline, CDR1 MGHRA and CDR2 YSYEKL. The CDR3 length is 15 residues. The CDR3 here is CASTQERQGATEAFF. CDR3 coding DNA: TGCGCCAGCACCCAAGAACGACAGGGGGCGACTGAAGCTTTCTTT.

V is TRBV28 and J is TRBJ2-7; 10 nucleotides agree with TRBD1. Looked up from germline, CDR1 is MDHEN and CDR2 is SYDVKM. The CDR3 has 14 amino acids. V shed 6 bases, J shed 7 bases, and the junction held 9 bases outside the gene matches. DNA of the CDR3: TGTGCCAGCAGGAGACAGGGGGCCACGGGGGAGCAGTACTTC. It translates to CASRRQGATGEQYF. Together with reference TRBV28 and TRBJ2-7, the CDR3 gives the full variable domain: DVKVTQSSRYLVKRTGEKVFLECVQDMDHENMFWYRQDPGLGLRLIYFSYDVKMKEKGDIPEGYSVSREKKERFSLILESASTNQTSMYLCASRRQGATGEQYFGPGTRLTVT.

V and J are TRBV2 and TRBJ2-7, with D possibly TRBD2 on 7 matching bases. The CDR3 has 15 residues. The ends were cut back, 6 bases at V and 4 bases at J, with 19 bases in the middle. The germline CDR1 and CDR2 sequences are SNHLY and FYNNEI. CDR3 residues: CASRKEGGGRYEQYF. The CDR3 DNA sequence: TGTGCCAGCAGGAAGGAGGGCGGGGGCCGGTACGAGCAGTACTTC.

This sequence joins TRBV10-1 and TRBJ2-3, with 10 bases fitting TRBD2. The V and J ends lost 3 bases and 6 bases, in that order; junction bases with no gene match: 9. The germline CDR1 and CDR2 sequences are WNHNN and SYGVQD (reference sequence). This CDR3 is 16 amino acids long. The CDR3 DNA is TGCGCCAGCAGTGATTCCCCCAGCGGGAGGGCCGATACGCAGTATTTT. Protein: CASSDSPSGRADTQYF.

The chain joins TRBV9 to TRBJ1-1; a weak D match, TRBD1 (6 bases). The V end was cut by 1 base, the J end by 11 bases, with 18 bases between. Germline V lookup: CDR1 SGDLS, CDR2 YYNGEE. The CDR3 contains 14 residues. The CDR3 DNA reads TGTGCCAGCAGCGTAAGTGTTGAGGGGGACGGCGCTTTCTTT. It is translated as CASSVSVEGDGAFF.